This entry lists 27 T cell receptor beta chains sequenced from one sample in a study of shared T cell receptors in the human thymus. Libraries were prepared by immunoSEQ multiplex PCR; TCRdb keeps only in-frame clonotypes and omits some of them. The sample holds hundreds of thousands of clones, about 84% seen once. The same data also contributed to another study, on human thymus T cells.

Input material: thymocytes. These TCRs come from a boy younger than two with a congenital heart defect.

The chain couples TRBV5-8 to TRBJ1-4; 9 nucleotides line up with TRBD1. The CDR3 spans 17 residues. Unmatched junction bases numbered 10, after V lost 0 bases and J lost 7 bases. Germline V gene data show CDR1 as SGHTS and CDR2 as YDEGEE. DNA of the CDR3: TGTGCCAGCAGCTTGGGGCAGACGGGACAGGGCGGTGAAAAACTGTTTTTT. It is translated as CASSLGQTGQGGEKLFF.

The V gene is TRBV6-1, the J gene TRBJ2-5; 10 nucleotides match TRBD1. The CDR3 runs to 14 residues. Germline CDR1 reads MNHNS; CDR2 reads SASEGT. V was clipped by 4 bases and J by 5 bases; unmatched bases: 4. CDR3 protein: CASSAGTGEETQYF. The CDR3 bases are TGTGCCAGCAGTGCGGGGACAGGGGAGGAGACCCAGTACTTC.

CDR3 DNA sequence: TGTGCCAGGAGGGGGCCCGAGAGTGAGACCCAGTACTTC. It specifies CARRGPESETQYF. The chain couples TRBV6-4 to TRBJ2-5; 7 bases are shared with TRBD1. With 9 bases clipped from V and 5 bases from J, the junction kept 9 bases outside the gene matches. The CDR3 sequence is 13 residues long. From germline, CDR1 is MRHNA and CDR2 SNTAGT.

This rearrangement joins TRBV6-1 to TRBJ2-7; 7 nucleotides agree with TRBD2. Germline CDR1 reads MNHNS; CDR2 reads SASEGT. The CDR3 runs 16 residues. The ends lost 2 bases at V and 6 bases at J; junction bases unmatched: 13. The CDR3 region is CASSEKASGTLGEQYF. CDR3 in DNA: TGTGCCAGCAGTGAAAAGGCAAGCGGGACTCTCGGCGAGCAGTACTTC.

The CDR3 bases are TGTGCCAGCAGTCACCTTCCGGGGACAGAAAGAGGGGCCTACGAGCAGTACTTC. Encoded protein: CASSHLPGTERGAYEQYF. The J gene is TRBJ2-7, the V gene TRBV27; 7 nucleotides match TRBD1. There are 18 residues in the CDR3. CDR1 is MNHEY, CDR2 SMNVEV, per germline (reference sequence). V shed 5 bases, J shed 2 bases, and the junction held 18 bases outside the gene matches.

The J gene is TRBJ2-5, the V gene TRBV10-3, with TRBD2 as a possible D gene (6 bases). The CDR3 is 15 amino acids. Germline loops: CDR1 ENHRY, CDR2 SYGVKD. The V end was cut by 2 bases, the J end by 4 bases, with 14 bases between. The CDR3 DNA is TGTGCCATCAGTGAGGACGGGACTTTCGGAGAGACCCAGTACTTC. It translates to CAISEDGTFGETQYF.

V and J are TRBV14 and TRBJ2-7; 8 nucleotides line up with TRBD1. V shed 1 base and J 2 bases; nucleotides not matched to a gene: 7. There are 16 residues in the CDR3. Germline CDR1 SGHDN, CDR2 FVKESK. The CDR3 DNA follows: TGTGCCAGCAGCCAAGGGGAGCAGGGGGCAGCCTACGAGCAGTACTTC. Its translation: CASSQGEQGAAYEQYF.

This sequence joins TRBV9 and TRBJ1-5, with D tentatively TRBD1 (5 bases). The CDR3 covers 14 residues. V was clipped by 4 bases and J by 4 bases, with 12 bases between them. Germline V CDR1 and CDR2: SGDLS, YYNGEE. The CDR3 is CASSPTRGNQPQHF. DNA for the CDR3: TGTGCCAGCAGCCCAACCCGGGGGAATCAGCCCCAGCATTTT.

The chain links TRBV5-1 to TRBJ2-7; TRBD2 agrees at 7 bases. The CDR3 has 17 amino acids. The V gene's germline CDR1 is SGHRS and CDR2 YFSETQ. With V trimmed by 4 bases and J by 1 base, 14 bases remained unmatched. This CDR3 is CASSPRGKRDGSYEQYF. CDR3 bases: TGCGCCAGCAGCCCAAGGGGTAAGCGGGATGGATCCTACGAGCAGTACTTC.

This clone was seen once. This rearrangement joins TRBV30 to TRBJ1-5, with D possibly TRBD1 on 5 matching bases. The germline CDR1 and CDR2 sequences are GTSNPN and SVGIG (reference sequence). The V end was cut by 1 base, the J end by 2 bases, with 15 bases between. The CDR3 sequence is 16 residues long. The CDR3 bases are TGTGCCTGGAGTGCTCCAGCCGGGGGTGGCAATCAGCCCCAGCATTTT. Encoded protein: CAWSAPAGGGNQPQHF.

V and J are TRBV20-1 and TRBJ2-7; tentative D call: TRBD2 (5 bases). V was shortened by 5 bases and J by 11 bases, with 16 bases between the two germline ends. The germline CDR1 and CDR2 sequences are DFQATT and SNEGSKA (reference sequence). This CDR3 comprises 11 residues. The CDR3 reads CSAQRGPQEYF. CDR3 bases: TGCAGTGCTCAACGGGGTCCTCAGGAGTACTTC.

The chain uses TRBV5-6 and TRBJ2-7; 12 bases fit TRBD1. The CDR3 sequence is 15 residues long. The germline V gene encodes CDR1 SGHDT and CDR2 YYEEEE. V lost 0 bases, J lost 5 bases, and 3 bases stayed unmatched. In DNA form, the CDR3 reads TGTGCCAGCAGCTTGGTCCGGGACAGGGGGCACGAGCAGTACTTC. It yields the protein CASSLVRDRGHEQYF.

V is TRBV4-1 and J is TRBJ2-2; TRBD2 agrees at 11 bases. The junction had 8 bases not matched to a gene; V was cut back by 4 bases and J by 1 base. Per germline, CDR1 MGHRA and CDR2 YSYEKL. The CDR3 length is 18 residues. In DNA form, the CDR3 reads TGCGCCAGCAGCCGACTAGCGGGAAAAGGCGGGAACACCGGGGAGCTGTTTTTT. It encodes CASSRLAGKGGNTGELFF.

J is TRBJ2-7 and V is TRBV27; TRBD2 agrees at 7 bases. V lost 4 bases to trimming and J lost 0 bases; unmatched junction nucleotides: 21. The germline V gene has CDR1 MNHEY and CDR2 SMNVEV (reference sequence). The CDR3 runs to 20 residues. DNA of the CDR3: TGTGCCAGCAGTTCGCGGCCGGGAACAGTGGCTCGCGGGAGCTCCTACGAGCAGTACTTC. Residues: CASSSRPGTVARGSSYEQYF.

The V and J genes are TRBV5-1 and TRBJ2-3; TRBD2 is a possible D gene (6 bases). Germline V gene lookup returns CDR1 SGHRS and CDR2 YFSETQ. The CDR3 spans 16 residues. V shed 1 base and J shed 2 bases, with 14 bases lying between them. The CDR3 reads CASSLKQEGTTDTQYF. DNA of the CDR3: TGCGCCAGCAGCTTGAAGCAGGAGGGAACCACAGATACGCAGTATTTT.

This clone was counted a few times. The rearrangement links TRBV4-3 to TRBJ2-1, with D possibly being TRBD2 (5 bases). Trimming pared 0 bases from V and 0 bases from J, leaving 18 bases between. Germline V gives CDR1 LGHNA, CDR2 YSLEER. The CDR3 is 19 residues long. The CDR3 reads CASSQDSVRRPSSYNEQFF. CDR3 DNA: TGCGCCAGCAGCCAAGATAGCGTCCGGAGGCCCAGCTCCTACAATGAGCAGTTCTTC.

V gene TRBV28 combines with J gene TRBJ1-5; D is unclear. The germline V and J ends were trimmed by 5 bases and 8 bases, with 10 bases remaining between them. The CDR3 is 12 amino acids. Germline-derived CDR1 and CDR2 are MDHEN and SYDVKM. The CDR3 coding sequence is TGTGCCAGCAGTCCCGACGGGGAGCCCCAGCATTTT. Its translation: CASSPDGEPQHF.

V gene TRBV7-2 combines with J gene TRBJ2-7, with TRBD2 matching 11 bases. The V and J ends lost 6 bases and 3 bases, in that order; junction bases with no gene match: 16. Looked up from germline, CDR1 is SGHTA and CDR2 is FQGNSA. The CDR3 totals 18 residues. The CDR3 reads CASSQDGLGSGRDYEQYF. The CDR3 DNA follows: TGTGCCAGCAGTCAAGATGGGCTAGGTAGCGGGAGGGACTACGAGCAGTACTTC.

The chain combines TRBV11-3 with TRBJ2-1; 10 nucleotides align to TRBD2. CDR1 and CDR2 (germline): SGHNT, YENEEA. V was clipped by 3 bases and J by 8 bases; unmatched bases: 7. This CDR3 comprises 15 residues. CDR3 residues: CASSLSGRVQDEQFF. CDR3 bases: TGTGCCAGCAGCTTGAGCGGGAGGGTCCAGGATGAGCAGTTCTTC.

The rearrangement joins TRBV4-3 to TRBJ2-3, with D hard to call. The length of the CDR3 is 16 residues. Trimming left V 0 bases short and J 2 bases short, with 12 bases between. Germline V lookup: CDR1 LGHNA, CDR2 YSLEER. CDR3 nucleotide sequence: TGCGCCAGCAGCCAAGATCCCATTAGAGCCACAGATACGCAGTATTTT. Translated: CASSQDPIRATDTQYF.

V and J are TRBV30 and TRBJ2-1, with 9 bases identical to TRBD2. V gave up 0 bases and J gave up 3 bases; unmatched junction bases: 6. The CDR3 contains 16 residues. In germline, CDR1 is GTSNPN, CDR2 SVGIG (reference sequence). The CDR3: CAWSVNSGSIYNEQFF. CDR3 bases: TGTGCCTGGAGTGTAAATAGCGGGAGTATCTACAATGAGCAGTTCTTC.

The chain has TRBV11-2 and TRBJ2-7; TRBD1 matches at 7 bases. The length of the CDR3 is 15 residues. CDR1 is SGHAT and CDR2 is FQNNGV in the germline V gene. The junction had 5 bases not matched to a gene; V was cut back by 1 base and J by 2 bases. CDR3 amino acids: CASSLVGQHTYEQYF. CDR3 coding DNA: TGTGCCAGCAGCTTAGTGGGACAGCATACCTACGAGCAGTACTTC.

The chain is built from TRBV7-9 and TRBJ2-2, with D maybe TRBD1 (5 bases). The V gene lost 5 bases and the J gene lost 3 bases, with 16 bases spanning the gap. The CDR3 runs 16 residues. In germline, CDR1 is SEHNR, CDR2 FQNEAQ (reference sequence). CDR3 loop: CASSNPDRRHTGELFF. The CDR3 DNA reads TGTGCCAGCAGCAACCCCGACAGACGTCACACCGGGGAGCTGTTTTTT.

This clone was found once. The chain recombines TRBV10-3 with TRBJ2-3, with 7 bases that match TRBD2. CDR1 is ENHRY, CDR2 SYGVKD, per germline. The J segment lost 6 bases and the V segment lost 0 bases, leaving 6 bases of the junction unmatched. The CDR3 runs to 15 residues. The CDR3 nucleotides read TGTGCCATCAGTGAGTCGAAGCGGGAATTGGATACGCAGTATTTT. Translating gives CAISESKRELDTQYF.

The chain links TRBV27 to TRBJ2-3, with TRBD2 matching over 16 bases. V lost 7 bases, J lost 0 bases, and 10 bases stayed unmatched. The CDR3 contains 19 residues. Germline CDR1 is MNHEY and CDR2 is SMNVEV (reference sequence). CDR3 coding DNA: TGTGCCAGCAATCTCGGGACTAGCGGGAGGGCCCCTAGCACAGATACGCAGTATTTT. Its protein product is CASNLGTSGRAPSTDTQYF.

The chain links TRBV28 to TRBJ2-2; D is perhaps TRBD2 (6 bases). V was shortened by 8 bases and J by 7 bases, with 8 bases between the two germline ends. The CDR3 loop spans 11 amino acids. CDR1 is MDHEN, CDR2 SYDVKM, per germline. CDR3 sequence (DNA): TGTGCCAGCGGAGGGTACGGGGAGCTGTTTTTT. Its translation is CASGGYGELFF.

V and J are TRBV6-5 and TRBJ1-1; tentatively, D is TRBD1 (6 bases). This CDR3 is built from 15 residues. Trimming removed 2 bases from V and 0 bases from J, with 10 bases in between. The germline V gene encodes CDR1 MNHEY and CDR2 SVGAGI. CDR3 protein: CASSYGQGMNTEAFF. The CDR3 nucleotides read TGTGCCAGCAGTTACGGGCAGGGGATGAACACTGAAGCTTTCTTT.